One and the same sample provided the 15 T cell receptor beta chains below, sequenced in a study of blood T cell repertoires in COVID-19. The data were produced by immunoSEQ multiplex PCR, yet TCRdb's version contains in-frame clones alone and is incomplete. The data hold over 130,000 clones, with around 81% observed a single time. Sequenced material: peripheral blood. The receptors come from a woman aged 60-75 years with acute or convalescent COVID-19.

The chain links TRBV7-3 to TRBJ2-2; 7 positions agree with TRBD1. Germline CDR1 and CDR2: SGHTA and FQGTGA. The trim removed 5 bases at V and 7 bases at J, leaving 7 bases unmatched. The CDR3 is 14 residues long. The CDR3 is CASSPQGSDGELFF. In nucleotides, the CDR3 is TGTGCCAGCAGCCCACAGGGGAGCGACGGGGAGCTGTTTTTT. Filled out from reference TRBV7-3 and TRBJ2-2, the complete variable domain reads GAGVSQTPSNKVTEKGKYVELRCDPISGHTALYWYRQSLGQGPEFLIYFQGTGAADDSGLPNDRFFAVRPEGSVSTLKIQRTERGDSAVYLCASSPQGSDGELFFGEGSRLTVL.

This chain joins TRBV12-3 or TRBV12-4 and TRBJ2-7; D unresolved. Trimming stripped 1 base from V and 1 base from J, with 5 bases between. The CDR3 is 13 amino acids. The CDR3 bases are TGTGCCAGCAGTTTAGTCCAATCCTACGAGCAGTACTTC. The encoded protein is CASSLVQSYEQYF.

This clone has only one observation. J is TRBJ2-1 and V is TRBV29-1; D gene ambiguous. The germline CDR1 and CDR2 sequences are SQVTM and ANQGSEA. Trimming removed 1 base at V and 10 bases at J, with 8 bases between. CDR3 size: 11 residues. The chain's CDR3 is CSVEARWEQFF. The CDR3 nucleotides are TGCAGCGTTGAAGCTCGGTGGGAGCAGTTCTTC.

V usage is TRBV7-2 and J usage is TRBJ1-3, with no clear D. Trimming removed 3 bases at V and 0 bases at J, with 9 bases between. The CDR3 totals 15 residues. The germline CDR1 and CDR2 sequences are SGHTA and FQGNSA. The CDR3 bases are TGTGCCAGCAGCTTTTACTCTAGCTCTGGAAACACCATATATTTT. Translation: CASSFYSSSGNTIYF.

This rearrangement joins TRBV27 to TRBJ1-5; perhaps TRBD1 as D (6 bases). CDR1 is MNHEY, CDR2 SMNVEV, per germline (reference sequence). The V and J ends lost 5 bases and 5 bases respectively, with 16 bases between them. This CDR3 spans 15 amino acids. CDR3 amino acids: CASSPERTVDQPQHF. In DNA, the CDR3 is TGTGCCAGCAGTCCAGAACGGACAGTTGATCAGCCCCAGCATTTT.

The chain couples TRBV7-9 to TRBJ2-7, with 7 nucleotides matching TRBD1. In germline, CDR1 is SEHNR, CDR2 FQNEAQ (reference sequence). The CDR3 totals 13 residues. After removal of 3 bases from V and 7 bases from J, the junction contained 6 bases not matched to a gene. CDR3 region: CASSLTGPSEQYF. CDR3 nucleotide sequence: TGTGCCAGCAGCTTGACAGGGCCTTCTGAGCAGTACTTC.

The CDR3 DNA follows: TGTGCCAGCAGTTTAATGGGACTACTTGCCGGGGAGCTGTTTTTT. Amino acids: CASSLMGLLAGELFF. This chain links TRBV28 with TRBJ2-2, with 7 bases that match TRBD2. CDR1 MDHEN and CDR2 SYDVKM come from the germline V gene. J lost 6 bases, V lost 2 bases, and 6 bases had no gene match. The length of the CDR3 is 15 residues. Combining the CDR3 with reference TRBV28 and TRBJ2-2 gives the whole variable domain DVKVTQSSRYLVKRTGEKVFLECVQDMDHENMFWYRQDPGLGLRLIYFSYDVKMKEKGDIPEGYSVSREKKERFSLILESASTNQTSMYLCASSLMGLLAGELFFGEGSRLTVL.

The V and J genes are TRBV9 and TRBJ2-5; D not certain. V was shortened by 0 bases and J by 1 base, with 10 bases between the two germline ends. This CDR3 is 15 amino acids long. Germline values: CDR1 SGDLS, CDR2 YYNGEE. CDR3 nucleotides: TGTGCCAGCAGCGTAGGGGCTAAACCCCAAGAGACCCAGTACTTC. The encoded protein is CASSVGAKPQETQYF.

V is TRBV15 and J is TRBJ2-2, with TRBD2 identical over 7 bases. From germline, CDR1 is LNHNV and CDR2 YYDKDF (reference sequence). CDR3 length: 13 amino acids. Germline trimming cut 1 base from V and 10 bases from J; bases unmatched to any gene: 3. Written as DNA, the CDR3 is TGTGCCACCAGCAGAGCGAGCGGGACGGAGCTGTTTTTT. Protein sequence: CATSRASGTELFF.

The chain joins TRBV7-3 to TRBJ1-1; perhaps TRBD1 as D (6 bases). Per the germline V gene, CDR1 is SGHTA and CDR2 is FQGTGA. The V and J ends lost 5 bases and 0 bases respectively, with 13 bases between them. This CDR3 is built from 15 residues. CDR3 DNA: TGTGCCAGCAGCCGGGAGGACAGTCTGAACACTGAAGCTTTCTTT. This gives the protein CASSREDSLNTEAFF.

The V call is TRBV27, the J call TRBJ2-1; 7 bases match TRBD2. Trimming removed 3 bases from V and 10 bases from J; junction bases left unmatched: 15. The CDR3 loop spans 16 amino acids. Germline V gene sequence: CDR1 MNHEY, CDR2 SMNVEV (reference sequence). DNA of the CDR3: TGTGCCAGCAGTTTCCTAACTAGCGTTCGTGTCCGGGAGCAGTTCTTC. Protein sequence: CASSFLTSVRVREQFF.

This clone has only a few counts. The rearrangement joins TRBV19 to TRBJ1-2, with D possibly matching TRBD1 (6 bases). This CDR3 contains 15 residues. The germline V gene has CDR1 LNHDA and CDR2 SQIVND (reference sequence). V was cut by 1 base and J by 2 bases, with 11 bases left in between. In nucleotides, the CDR3 is TGTGCCAGTAGTATAGGTGCCAGGGGAAACTATGGCTACACCTTC. It codes for CASSIGARGNYGYTF.

This clone was detected only a few times. This rearrangement joins TRBV12-3 or TRBV12-4 to TRBJ1-1, with TRBD1 as a possible D gene (5 bases). V lost 6 bases, J lost 3 bases, and 11 bases lay in between. There are 13 residues in the CDR3. CDR3: CASRNGGYTEAFF. CDR3 nucleotides: TGTGCCAGCAGAAACGGGGGTTACACTGAAGCTTTCTTT.

This sequence joins TRBV6-2 or TRBV6-3 and TRBJ1-2; the D is unclear. Looked up from germline, CDR1 is MNHEY and CDR2 is SVGEGT. CDR3 length equals 13 residues. V lost 6 bases and J 6 bases, leaving 14 bases between the germline ends. The CDR3 DNA sequence: TGTGCCAGCAGCCCTACAGTGATTGATGGCTACACCTTC. Translating it yields CASSPTVIDGYTF.

This clone was seen many times. The chain carries TRBV6-5 and TRBJ2-2, with D uncertain. Germline CDR1 and CDR2: MNHEY and SVGAGI. Trimming shortened V by 6 bases and J by 2 bases, and 13 bases separated the two germline ends. The CDR3 sequence is 15 residues long. CDR3 loop: CASSPYTDNTGELFF. CDR3 DNA sequence: TGTGCCAGCAGCCCATACACAGATAACACCGGGGAGCTGTTTTTT.